This TCR beta chain originates from a study of CD4 T cells in relation to SARS-CoV-2 and coronaviruses (dated by TCRdb to about 2021). Background on the whole study: Using patient-derived lymphoblastoid cell lines, the shared crossreactive spike epitopes were mapped to their HLA restriction. The study assessed, at the TCR clonotype level, memory CD4+ T cell crossreactivity between SARS-CoV-2 and common cold coronavirus spike proteins. The Adaptive Biotechnologies TCR-sequencing kit was used to sequence samples from three pre-COVID donors and the naive versus memory experiments, whereas other data were Illumina-based. A different, Illumina-based TCR-beta assay was used to sequence expansion assays from other donors in the study. The investigation overall reported the following: Crossreactive clones showed significantly weaker SARS-CoV-2-driven expansion than monoreactive clones, consistent with antigenic imprinting. Memory CD4+ clonotypes crossrecognizing SARS-CoV-2 and at least one common cold coronavirus spike were found in roughly 59% of donors. Crossreactivity analysis centred on spike protein, so crossreactivity against other viral proteins was not assessed. Naive versus memory sequencing indicated the assay detects memory recall responses rather than primary responses primed during culture. Pre-pandemic and post-infection samples were not both contributed by any donor, so tracing of the source of pre-existing responses was limited. Small numbers of patients and of tested TCRs limited the study.

CD4+ T cells from unexposed donors were collected before the COVID-19 pandemic (2011-2018). To separate naive from memory CD4+ T cells, cryopreserved PBMCs first underwent CD4 enrichment and then EasySep naive CD4+ T cell enrichment. Leukapheresis product for the unexposed donors was bought commercially. Ficoll-Paque PLUS gradient centrifugation was used to isolate PBMCs from either whole blood or leukapheresis product. PBMCs were either used fresh in the expansion assay or cryopreserved at -140 degrees C. The QIAamp Micro DNA Kit was used to extract genomic DNA from the CD4+ T cells. DNA from uncultured naive and memory CD4+ T cells underwent immunoSEQ TCR-beta sequencing at deep resolution. The study's processing was this. During preprocessing, nonproductive sequences were discarded, as were any CDR3s that did not begin with C, did not end with F or W, or were shorter than 7 amino acids. Cultured and uncultured naive and memory CD4+ repertoires were searched for previously identified spike- and CEF-reactive CDR3s. After three terminal residues were trimmed from each end, CDR3 homology was quantified as pairwise Levenshtein distance using the stringdist R package. Sourced from immuneACCESS, this table was stored by TCRdb with only in-frame sequences that have V and J called. A share of the clones is absent; for the studies checked, an unresolved V gene accounts for under half, and the remainder has no known explanation. The V and J calls and clone size come from that table; D and trimming were worked out from the DNA. The sample table contains 60,000 to 75,000 clones; only one count was recorded for 93% of them. The biggest ten clones account for around 0.21% of the sample.

A remark on this clone: This clone's antigen is unknown. Base qualities are not recorded, but no much larger clone differs from it by a single base.

CDR1 and CDR2, looked up from the germline V gene (reference sequence), are LGHDT and YNNKEL. Its CDR3 holds 15 amino acids, cysteine through phenylalanine. CDR3 DNA is the only sequence kept; it has 45 bases, read in frame from the first base. Trimming costs V 3 bases and J 6 bases, and their ends lie 15 bases apart. Sequenced sample: naive CD4+ T cells from PBMCs. The cell subset or site label here, explained by the study, means: naive CD4+ T cells isolated by negative enrichment. This TCR derives from a human donor in good health. The chain is made from TRBV3-1 (or the pseudogene TRBV3-2) and TRBJ1-5; a confident D gene designation cannot be given. The CDR3 amino acid sequence is: CASSQRRDFAQPQHF. The nucleotide sequence reads TGTGCCAGCAGCCAGCGACGGGATTTCGCTCAGCCCCAGCATTTT.